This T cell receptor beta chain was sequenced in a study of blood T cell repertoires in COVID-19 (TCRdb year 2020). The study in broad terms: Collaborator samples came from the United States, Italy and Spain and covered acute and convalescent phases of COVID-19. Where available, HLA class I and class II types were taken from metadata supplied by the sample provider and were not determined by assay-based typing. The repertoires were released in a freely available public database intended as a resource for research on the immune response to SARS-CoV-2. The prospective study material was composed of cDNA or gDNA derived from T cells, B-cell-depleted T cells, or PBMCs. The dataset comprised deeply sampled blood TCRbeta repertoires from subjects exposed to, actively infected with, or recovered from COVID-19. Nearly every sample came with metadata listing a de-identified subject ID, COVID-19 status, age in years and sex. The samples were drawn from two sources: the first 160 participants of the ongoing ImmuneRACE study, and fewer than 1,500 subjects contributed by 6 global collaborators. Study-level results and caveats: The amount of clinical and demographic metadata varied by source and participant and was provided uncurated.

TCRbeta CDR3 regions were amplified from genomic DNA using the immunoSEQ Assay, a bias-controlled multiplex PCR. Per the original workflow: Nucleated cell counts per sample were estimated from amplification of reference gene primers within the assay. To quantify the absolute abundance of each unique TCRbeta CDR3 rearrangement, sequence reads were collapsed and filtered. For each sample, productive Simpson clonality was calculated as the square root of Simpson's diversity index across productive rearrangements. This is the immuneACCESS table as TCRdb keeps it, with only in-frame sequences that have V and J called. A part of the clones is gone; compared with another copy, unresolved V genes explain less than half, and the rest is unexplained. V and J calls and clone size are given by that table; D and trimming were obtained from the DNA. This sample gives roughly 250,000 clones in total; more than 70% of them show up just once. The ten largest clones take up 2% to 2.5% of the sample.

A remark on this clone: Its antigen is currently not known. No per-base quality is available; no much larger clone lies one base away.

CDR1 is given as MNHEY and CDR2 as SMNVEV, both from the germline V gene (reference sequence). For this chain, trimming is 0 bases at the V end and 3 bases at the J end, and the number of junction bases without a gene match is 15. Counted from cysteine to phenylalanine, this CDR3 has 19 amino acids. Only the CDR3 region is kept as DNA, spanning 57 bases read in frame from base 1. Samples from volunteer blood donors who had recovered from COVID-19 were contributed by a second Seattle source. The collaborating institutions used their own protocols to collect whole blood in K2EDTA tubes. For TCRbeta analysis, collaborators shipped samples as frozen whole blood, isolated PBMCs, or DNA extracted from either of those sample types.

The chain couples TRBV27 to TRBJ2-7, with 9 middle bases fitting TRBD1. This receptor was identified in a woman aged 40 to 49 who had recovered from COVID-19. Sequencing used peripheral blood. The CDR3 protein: CASSLSRTRQGVILYEQYF. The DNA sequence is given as TGTGCCAGCAGTTTATCGAGGACCCGACAGGGGGTGATCCTCTACGAGCAGTACTTC.